This T cell receptor beta chain derives from a study of somatic mutations in cytotoxic T cells in rheumatoid arthritis. CDR1 and CDR2 from the germline V gene are MDHEN and SYDVKM. V trimming: 6 bases; J trimming: 2 bases; junction bases outside the gene matches: 12. The CDR3 length is 17 residues. The assay was immunoSEQ multiplex PCR, and TCRdb's table has in-frame clones only and misses some. The top ten clones hold about 40% of a sample with around 6,500 clones, roughly 70% of them seen once. The control group consisted of about 20 healthy blood donors, whose median age was roughly 55 years (range about 21-75) and of whom 55% to 60% were female.

The clonotype comes from a man aged 40-50 years in good health. Material for sequencing was CD8+ T cells sorted from blood. V and J are TRBV28 and TRBJ1-4; 7 nucleotides agree with TRBD1. The CDR3 bases are TGTGCCAGCAGCCAAAGACAGGGATACTCTACTAATGAAAAACTGTTTTTT. It translates to CASSQRQGYSTNEKLFF.